This T cell receptor (beta chain) is from a study of cytomegalovirus exposure and HLA in healthy donors. Germline V lookup: CDR1 MGHDK, CDR2 SYGVNS. This CDR3 is built from 14 residues. V lost 3 bases and J 6 bases, leaving 9 bases between the germline ends. There are a few counts of this clone. Here immunoSEQ multiplex PCR was the method, and the copy in TCRdb shows in-frame clones only, minus some. This table has roughly 60,000 clones, over 85% appearing once. This TCR was recovered from a woman aged 18-29 years in good health and CMV-seropositive. Sequencing input: PBMCs. V usage is TRBV25-1 and J usage is TRBJ1-6, with D possibly matching TRBD1 (6 bases). The CDR3 reads CASSEYRANSPLHF. The CDR3 DNA sequence: TGTGCCAGCAGTGAGTACAGGGCTAATTCACCCCTCCACTTT.